The clone carrying this T cell receptor (beta chain) was seen a single time. Methods used by the authors: Reference gene primer amplification yielded estimated nucleated cell counts. This table comes from immunoSEQ multiplex PCR, and its TCRdb copy is limited to in-frame clones, with some not included. From that table come the V and J calls and clone size; the DNA was used to work out D and trimming. The repertoire holds tens of thousands of clones, with roughly 86% as singletons. These data come from a study of blood T cell repertoires in COVID-19. Whole-study context: COVID-19 samples, acute and convalescent, were from the United States, Italy and Spain. Sources were T cells, B-cell-depleted T cells, or PBMCs; the material itself was cDNA or gDNA.

V lost 3 bases, J lost 11 bases, and 14 bases lay in between. This CDR3 is 13 amino acids long. Germline lookup yields CDR1 LNHDA and CDR2 SQIVND (reference sequence). Sample: peripheral blood. The genes are TRBV19 and TRBJ2-1; D is uncertain. This clonotype was obtained from a human donor in a cohort sampled during active COVID-19. The CDR3 sequence: CASSILGLPKQFF. As DNA, the CDR3 is TGTGCCAGTAGTATCCTCGGTCTTCCTAAGCAGTTCTTC.